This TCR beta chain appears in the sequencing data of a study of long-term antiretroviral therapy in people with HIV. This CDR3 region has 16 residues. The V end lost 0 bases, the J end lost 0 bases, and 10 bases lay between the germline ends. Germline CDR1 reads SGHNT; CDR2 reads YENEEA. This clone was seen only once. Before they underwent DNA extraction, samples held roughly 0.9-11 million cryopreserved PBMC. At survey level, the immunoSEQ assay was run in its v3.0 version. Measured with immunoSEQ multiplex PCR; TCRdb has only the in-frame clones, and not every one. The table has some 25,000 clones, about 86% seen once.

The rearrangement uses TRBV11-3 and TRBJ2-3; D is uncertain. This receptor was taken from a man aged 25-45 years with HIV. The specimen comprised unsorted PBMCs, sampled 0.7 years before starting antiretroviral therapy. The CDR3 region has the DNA TGTGCCAGCAGCTTAGATTGGCCAGCTAGCACAGATACGCAGTATTTT. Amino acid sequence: CASSLDWPASTDTQYF.